This TCR beta chain derives from a study of early T cells in non-severe SARS-CoV-2 infection. This CDR3 spans 16 amino acids. V trimming: 5 bases; J trimming: 6 bases; junction bases outside the gene matches: 11. Germline lookup yields CDR1 MGHDK and CDR2 SYGVNS. The TCR library protocol was used to attach unique molecular identifiers. These identifiers were attached to individual cDNA molecules. MiXCR, run by TCRdb on the 5' RACE reads, gives a single entry per CDR3 protein. In the table there are about 57,000 distinct CDR3 sequences, under 15% of which are singletons. The sequenced material came from whole blood. The TCR was taken from an adult who was a healthcare worker with PCR-confirmed SARS-CoV-2 infection or an uninfected control (not recorded which). The chain is built from TRBV25-1 and TRBJ2-3, with 10 positions matching TRBD1. The CDR3 DNA follows: TGTGCCAGCAGTAGAGCCGGGACAGGGGCGAAGGATACGCAGTATTTT. This encodes CASSRAGTGAKDTQYF.